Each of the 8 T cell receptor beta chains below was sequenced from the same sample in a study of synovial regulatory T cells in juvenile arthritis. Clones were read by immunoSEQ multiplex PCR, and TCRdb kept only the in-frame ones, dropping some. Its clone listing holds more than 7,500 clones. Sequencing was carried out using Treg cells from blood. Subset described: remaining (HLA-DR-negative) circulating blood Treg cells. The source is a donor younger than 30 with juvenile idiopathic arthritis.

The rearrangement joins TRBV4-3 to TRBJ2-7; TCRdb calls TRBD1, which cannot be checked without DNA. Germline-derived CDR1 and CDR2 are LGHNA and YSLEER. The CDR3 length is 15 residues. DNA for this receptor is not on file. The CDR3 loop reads CASSLRQGALYEQYF.

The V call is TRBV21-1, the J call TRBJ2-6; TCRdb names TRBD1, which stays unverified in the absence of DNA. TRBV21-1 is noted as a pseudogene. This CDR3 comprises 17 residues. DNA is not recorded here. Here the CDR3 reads CASSAGQGVTGANVLTF.

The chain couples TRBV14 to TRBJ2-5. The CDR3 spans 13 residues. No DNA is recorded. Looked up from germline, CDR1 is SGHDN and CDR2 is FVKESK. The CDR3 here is CASSPQGWGTQYF.

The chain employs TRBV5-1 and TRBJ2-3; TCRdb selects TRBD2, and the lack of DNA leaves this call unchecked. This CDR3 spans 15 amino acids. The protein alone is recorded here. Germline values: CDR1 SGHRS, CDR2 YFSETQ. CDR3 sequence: CASSRFAGGTDTQYF.

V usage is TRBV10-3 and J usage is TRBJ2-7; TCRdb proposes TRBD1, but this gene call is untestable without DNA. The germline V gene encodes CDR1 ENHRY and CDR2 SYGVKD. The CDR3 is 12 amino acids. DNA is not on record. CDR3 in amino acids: CAISSGVHEQYF.

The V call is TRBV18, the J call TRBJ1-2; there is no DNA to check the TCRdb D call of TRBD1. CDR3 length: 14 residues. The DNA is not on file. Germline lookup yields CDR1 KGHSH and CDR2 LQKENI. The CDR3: CASSPRQGGYGYTF.

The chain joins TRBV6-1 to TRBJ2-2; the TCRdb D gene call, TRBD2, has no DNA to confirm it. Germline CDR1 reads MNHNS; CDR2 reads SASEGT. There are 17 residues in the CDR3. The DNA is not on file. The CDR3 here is CASSDPPGTSGTGELFF.

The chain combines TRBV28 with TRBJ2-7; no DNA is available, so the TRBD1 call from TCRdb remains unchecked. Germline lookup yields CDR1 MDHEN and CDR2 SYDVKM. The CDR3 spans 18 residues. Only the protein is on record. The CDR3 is CASSLYQLGQAISYEQYF. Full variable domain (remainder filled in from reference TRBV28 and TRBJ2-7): DVKVTQSSRYLVKRTGEKVFLECVQDMDHENMFWYRQDPGLGLRLIYFSYDVKMKEKGDIPEGYSVSREKKERFSLILESASTNQTSMYLCASSLYQLGQAISYEQYFGPGTRLTVT.